This section outlines one T cell receptor beta chain sequence together with its context. No antigen is known for it. The assay, immunoSEQ v3.0, was run at survey level. Produced via immunoSEQ multiplex PCR; TCRdb's table is partial and in-frame only. Found here are tens of thousands of clones, about 80% of them singletons; the top ten hold under 8.5%. The sample is drawn from a study of long-term antiretroviral therapy in people with HIV. The study's findings and limits: Regardless of time point, clones expanded before ART dominated the repertoire. For ART adherence, viral resistance and therapy changes, no data were available.

CDR1 and CDR2 (germline): SGHVS, FNYEAQ. This CDR3 region has 14 residues. V lost 4 bases, J lost 5 bases, and 4 bases stayed unmatched. This sample comprised unsorted PBMCs, obtained 2 years after starting antiretroviral therapy. The chain joins TRBV7-6 to TRBJ2-5; 10 bases match TRBD1. The sequence was obtained from a woman aged 45-65 years with HIV. This CDR3 is CASSSWGQGETQYF. As DNA, the CDR3 is TGTGCCAGCAGCTCCTGGGGACAGGGGGAGACCCAGTACTTC.